This T cell receptor (beta chain) appears in the sequencing data of a study of T cells in Graves' hyperthyroidism and ophthalmopathy. TCR beta CDR3 regions were amplified from RNA transcripts. Initially, a first-round RT-PCR of the TCR CDR3 employed the HTBI primer set. TCRdb called the multiplex PCR reads again in MiXCR, with one record for every CDR3 protein. The table has 350,000 to 400,000 distinct CDR3 sequences, 14% to 15% seen once; the top ten hold over 25%. Across 18 months, stable Graves' hyperthyroidism was marked by no progression to ophthalmopathy. Participants, patients aged 18 to 65, had newly diagnosed hyperthyroidism with a duration under 2 months. Trimming cost V 0 bases and J 2 bases; bases outside gene matches: 8. Germline V gives CDR1 SGHRS, CDR2 YFSETQ. The CDR3 contains 19 residues.

This chain joins TRBV5-1 and TRBJ2-3, with 14 nucleotides matching TRBD2. The receptor's source is a woman aged 25 to 39 with Graves' hyperthyroidism. The sequenced sample was blood. The CDR3 here is CASSLGLAGGPTNTDTQYF. Written as DNA, the CDR3 is TGCGCCAGCAGCTTGGGACTAGCGGGAGGGCCGACGAACACAGATACGCAGTATTTT.